This TCR beta chain was captured in a study of blood T cell repertoires in COVID-19. Whole-study context: The United States, Italy and Spain supplied acute and convalescent COVID-19 samples. T cells, B-cell-depleted T cells, or PBMCs provided the cDNA or gDNA that served as material.

In the original processing: Nucleated cell number was recorded as an estimate derived from reference gene primer amplification. Here immunoSEQ multiplex PCR was the method, and the copy in TCRdb shows in-frame clones only, minus some. The DNA gave D and trimming, while V, J and clone size come from that table. The table has 120,000 or so clones, 70% to 90% seen once. CDR1 is KGHDR and CDR2 is SFDVKD in the germline V gene. CDR3 length: 11 amino acids. The ends were cut back, 10 bases at V and 5 bases at J, with 9 bases in the middle. The sequence came from a middle-aged man with acute or convalescent COVID-19. This chain uses TRBV24-1 with TRBJ2-3, with no clear D. The sequencing input was peripheral blood. The CDR3 bases are TGTGCCACGCGACACGAAGATACGCAGTATTTT. Residues: CATRHEDTQYF.